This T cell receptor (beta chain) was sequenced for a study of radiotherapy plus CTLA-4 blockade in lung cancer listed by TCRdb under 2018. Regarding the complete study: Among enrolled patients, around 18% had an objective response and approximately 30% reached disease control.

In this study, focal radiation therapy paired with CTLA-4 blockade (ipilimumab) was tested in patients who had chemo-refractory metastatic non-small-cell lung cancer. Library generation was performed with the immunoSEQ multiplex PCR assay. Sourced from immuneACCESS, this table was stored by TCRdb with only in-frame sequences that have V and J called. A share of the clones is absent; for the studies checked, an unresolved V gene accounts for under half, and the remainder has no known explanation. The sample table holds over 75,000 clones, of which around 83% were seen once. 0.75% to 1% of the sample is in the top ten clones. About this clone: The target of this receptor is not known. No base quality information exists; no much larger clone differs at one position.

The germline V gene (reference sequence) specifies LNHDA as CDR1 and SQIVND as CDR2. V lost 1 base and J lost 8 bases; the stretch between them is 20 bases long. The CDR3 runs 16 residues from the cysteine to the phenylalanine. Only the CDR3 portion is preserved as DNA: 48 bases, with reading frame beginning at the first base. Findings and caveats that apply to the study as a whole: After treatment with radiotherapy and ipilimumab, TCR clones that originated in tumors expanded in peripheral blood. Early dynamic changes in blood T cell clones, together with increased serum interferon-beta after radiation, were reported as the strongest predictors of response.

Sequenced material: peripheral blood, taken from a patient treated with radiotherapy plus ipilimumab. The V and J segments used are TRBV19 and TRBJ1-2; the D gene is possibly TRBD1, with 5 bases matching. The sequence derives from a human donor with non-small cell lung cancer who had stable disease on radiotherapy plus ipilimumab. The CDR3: CASSIGPGSGIGGYTF. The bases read TGTGCCAGTAGTATAGGACCAGGGTCGGGAATTGGCGGCTACACCTTC.